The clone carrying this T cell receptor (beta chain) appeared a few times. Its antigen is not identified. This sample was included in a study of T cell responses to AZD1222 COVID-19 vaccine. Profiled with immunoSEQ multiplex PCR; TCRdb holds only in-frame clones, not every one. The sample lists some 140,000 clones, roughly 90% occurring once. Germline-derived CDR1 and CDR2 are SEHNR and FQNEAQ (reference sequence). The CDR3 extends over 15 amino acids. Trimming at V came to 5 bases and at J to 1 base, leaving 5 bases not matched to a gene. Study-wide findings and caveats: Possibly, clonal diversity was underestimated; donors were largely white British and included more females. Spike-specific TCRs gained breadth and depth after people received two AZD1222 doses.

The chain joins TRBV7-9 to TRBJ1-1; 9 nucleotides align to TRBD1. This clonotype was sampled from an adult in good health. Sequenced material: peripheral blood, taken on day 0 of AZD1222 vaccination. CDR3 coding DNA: TGTGCCAGCAGCCGGCCGGGACAGGGGAACACTGAAGCTTTCTTT. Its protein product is CASSRPGQGNTEAFF.